Described below is a single T cell receptor beta chain sequence and its context. Its binding antigen is unknown. Per-base qualities were not stored, and no clone one base away is much larger. Cut back by 3 bases and 0 bases, the V and J ends lie 11 bases apart. CDR3 length: 16 amino acids, cysteine to phenylalanine. Only CDR3 DNA is held: 48 bases, read in frame from base 1. Genomic DNA was used as template for profiling of TCR beta VDJ combinations and CDR3 sequences. An Illumina HiSeq 2000 was used for TCR repertoire sequencing. The original pipeline was this. Repertoire assessment relied on Simpson's diversity index, CDR3 size and DJ length profiles, and TRBV/TRBJ rearrangement plots. The most abundant DNA sequence in the deep sequencing data was taken as the immunodominant clone. CDR3 amino acid sequences were checked for sharing between subjects and were compared against published repertoires and the VDJdb database. TCRdb took the public reads, trimmed them with fastp at Q25, ran MiXCR for clone calling and kept in-frame beta chains. Rows with one shared CDR3 protein collapse into an entry with the most common genes and DNA. Here the V and J calls rest on TCRdb's processing, not on the authors' analysis. The sample contains roughly 260,000 distinct CDR3 sequences, approximately 45% of them found a single time. The top ten constitute approximately 8% of the sample.

This sample is part of a study of CD8+CD57+ T cells in acquired aplastic anemia (dated by TCRdb to 2016 to 2019). As for the study more broadly: On average, sorted CD4+ and CD8+ cells yielded around 3.4 ug of extracted DNA, with a range of roughly 0.18 to 30 ug. CD8+CD57+ expansion was defined as a frequency above the mean frequency observed in healthy subjects. On the study overall, not on this receptor specifically: Roughly 30 CD8+ CDR3 sequences were found to be shared between patients and controls, but these sequences appeared to be highly expressed in patients and within the immunodominant clones of the patients. CD8+ Simpson's diversity did not differ significantly between patients and healthy controls (P=0.060).

The patients picked for sequencing were ones in whom flow cytometry had shown an expansion of CD8+CD57+ cells. Severe acquired aplastic anemia was diagnosed in all patients according to International Study of Aplastic Anemia and Agranulocytosis and Camitta criteria. No therapy had been received by the patients at the time of blood sampling. In the study, sorted CD4+ and CD8+ blood T cells from patients with severe aplastic anemia and from healthy subjects underwent deep sequencing of TCR repertoires. In the USA, patient enrollment took place under clinicaltrials.gov protocols 00001620, 01623167, 00001397, 00071045, 00081523 and 00961064. Ficoll-Paque density gradient centrifugation was used to isolate peripheral blood mononuclear cells. Before DNA extraction, CD4+ and CD8+ T cells were sorted by FACS or by magnetic beads.

Here the chain combines TRBV12-3 or TRBV12-4 and TRBJ2-2, with TRBD1 perhaps the D gene, on 6 matching bases. The receptor comes from a human donor with aplastic anemia. Material for sequencing was sorted CD4+, CD8+, or CD8+CD57+ T cells (not recorded which) from PBMCs. The DNA sequence follows: TGTGCCAGCAGTTTTACAGGGCGCGCGAACACCGGGGAGCTGTTTTTT. Translated, this is CASSFTGRANTGELFF.